The clone carrying this TCR beta chain was recorded at least ten times. Its antigen is not identified. In germline, CDR1 is MDHEN, CDR2 SYDVKM. Trimming shortened V by 1 base and J by 2 bases, and 9 bases separated the two germline ends. The CDR3 spans 14 residues. Investigators prepared the TCR beta libraries by applying iRepertoire HTBI primers and Arm-PCR of CDR3 regions. TCRdb re-called the multiplex PCR reads with MiXCR, one entry per CDR3 protein. This sample has roughly 400,000 distinct CDR3 sequences; about 15% occur once, and the top ten carry 20% to 25%. This record belongs to a study of regulatory T cells in long-lasting Graves disease. Documented time point: newly diagnosed GD, antithyroid drugs for less than 3 months. Extracted RNA from PBMCs served as the source of the TCR library. The diagnosis of Graves' disease used American Thyroid Association guidelines. General study points: Lower TCR diversity was seen in persistent Graves' patients than in newly diagnosed ones.

These data are also associated with another study on T cells in Graves' hyperthyroidism and ophthalmopathy.

The TCR comes from a young woman with Graves disease. Material: peripheral blood mononuclear cells (PBMCs), obtained at new diagnosis, from a patient treated with antithyroid drugs. The J gene is TRBJ2-7, the V gene TRBV28; D is perhaps TRBD1 (6 bases). This chain's CDR3 is CASSLSGETYEQYF. Written as DNA, the CDR3 is TGTGCCAGCAGTTTATCAGGGGAAACCTACGAGCAGTACTTC.